The clone carrying this T cell receptor (beta chain) was seen a handful of times. Antigen unknown. Vbeta (60) and Jbeta (13) primers were used in the PCR. Using immunoSEQ multiplex PCR, the repertoire was profiled, and TCRdb retains in-frame clones only, with some absent. The sample shows around 130,000 clones, around 84% of them seen only once. With 0 bases clipped from V and 8 bases from J, the junction kept 4 bases outside the gene matches. CDR1 is WSHSY and CDR2 is SAAADI in the germline V gene. The CDR3 has 15 amino acids. The data stem from a study of cytomegalovirus exposure and HLA in healthy donors. Overall study findings and caveats: The authors listed over 150 TCR beta chains as cytomegalovirus-associated. Excluded were some V segments that proved indistinguishable, including TRBV6-2 and TRBV6-3. The authors reported that TCR beta sequences could predict HLA-A and HLA-B alleles. These predictions were accurate for most subjects in the first cohort.

Donors showed nominal health when sampled, although they likely had unrecorded immune exposures. The V call is TRBV10-2, the J call TRBJ1-6; 7 bases agree with TRBD1. The specimen sequenced was PBMCs. This sequence was found in a young woman in good health and CMV-seropositive. This chain's CDR3 is CASSESTGAYSPLHF. The CDR3 DNA sequence: TGCGCCAGCAGTGAGTCAACAGGGGCTTATTCACCCCTCCACTTT.